These 9 T cell receptor beta chains originate from one sample sequenced in a study of blood T cell repertoires in COVID-19. Sequencing used immunoSEQ multiplex PCR; TCRdb keeps in-frame clones, though not all of them. The sample lists 55,000 to 85,000 clones, around nine tenths occurring once. The specimen was peripheral blood. The receptors were gathered from a young woman with acute or convalescent COVID-19.

The chain links TRBV29-1 to TRBJ2-1; 10 nucleotides align to TRBD2. The length of the CDR3 is 15 residues. Germline V gene lookup returns CDR1 SQVTM and CDR2 ANQGSEA. J was trimmed by 3 bases and V by 7 bases; bases with no gene match: 9. DNA for the CDR3: TGCAGCGGATCCGGACTAGCGGAGGGCTACAATGAGCAGTTCTTC. Translation gives CSGSGLAEGYNEQFF.

This clone was detected only a few times. This sequence joins TRBV2 and TRBJ1-3; the D gene is possibly TRBD1 (5 bases). V was trimmed by 6 bases and J by 0 bases, leaving 12 bases between them. CDR1 is SNHLY, CDR2 FYNNEI, per germline. The CDR3 totals 15 residues. The DNA for the CDR3 is TGTGCCAGCAGCCGGACATTGGACTCTGGAAACACCATATATTTT. Translated: CASSRTLDSGNTIYF.

This chain links TRBV30 with TRBJ2-1, with TRBD1 matching 8 bases. With V trimmed by 4 bases and J by 10 bases, 12 bases remained unmatched. Germline V gene data show CDR1 as GTSNPN and CDR2 as SVGIG (reference sequence). This CDR3 is built from 14 residues. CDR3 coding DNA: TGTGCCTGGAACAACCATCTGACAGGGGACGAGCAGTTCTTC. Translated, it gives CAWNNHLTGDEQFF.

The J gene is TRBJ2-7, the V gene TRBV4-3, with 12 bases lining up with TRBD2. Looked up from germline, CDR1 is LGHNA and CDR2 is YSLEER. J lost 0 bases, V lost 0 bases, and 3 bases had no gene match. The CDR3 runs to 17 residues. The CDR3 spells CASSQELAGGISYEQYF. CDR3 nucleotide sequence: TGCGCCAGCAGCCAAGAACTAGCGGGAGGCATCTCCTACGAGCAGTACTTC.

This rearrangement joins TRBV6-5 to TRBJ1-6; weak D call: TRBD1 (6 bases). V dropped 3 bases and J dropped 2 bases, with 11 bases sitting between them. This CDR3 is 16 amino acids long. CDR1 and CDR2 (germline): MNHEY, SVGAGI. CDR3 in amino acids: CASSYTAGAYNSPLHF. The CDR3 coding sequence is TGTGCCAGCAGTTATACCGCAGGGGCCTATAATTCACCCCTCCACTTT.

The chain couples TRBV29-1 to TRBJ2-7; 11 bases fit TRBD2. Germline CDR1 reads SQVTM; CDR2 reads ANQGSEA. The CDR3 is 15 residues long. Trimming took 3 bases from V and 0 from J; bases not matched to a gene: 4. For the CDR3, the DNA is TGCAGCGTTGAGCCCCTAGCGGGAGGCTCCTACGAGCAGTACTTC. It is translated as CSVEPLAGGSYEQYF.

This chain joins TRBV7-9 and TRBJ1-4, with D possibly matching TRBD1 (6 bases). The CDR3 runs 15 residues. From germline, CDR1 is SEHNR and CDR2 FQNEAQ (reference sequence). V lost 1 base and J 2 bases, leaving 8 bases between the germline ends. CDR3 coding DNA: TGTGCCAGCAGCTTAGATGACAGGACTAATGAAAAACTGTTTTTT. As protein: CASSLDDRTNEKLFF. The entire variable domain, with the rest obtained from reference TRBV7-9 and TRBJ1-4, is as follows: DTGVSQNPRHKITKRGQNVTFRCDPISEHNRLYWYRQTLGQGPEFLTYFQNEAQLEKSRLLSDRFSAERPKGSFSTLEIQRTEQGDSAMYLCASSLDDRTNEKLFFGSGTQLSVL.

This chain uses TRBV11-2 with TRBJ2-1, with TRBD2 identical over 8 bases. CDR3 size: 14 residues. V lost 5 bases, J lost 8 bases, and 8 bases stayed unmatched. Germline CDR1 is SGHAT and CDR2 is FQNNGV. The CDR3 here is CASSQGLAIDEQFF. The CDR3 nucleotides are TGTGCCAGCAGCCAAGGACTAGCCATCGATGAGCAGTTCTTC.

The chain uses TRBV2 and TRBJ2-7; maybe TRBD1 (6 bases). V lost 3 bases and J 2 bases, leaving 11 bases between the germline ends. The length of the CDR3 is 14 residues. Germline V gene sequence: CDR1 SNHLY, CDR2 FYNNEI. The DNA of the CDR3 is TGTGCCAGCAGTGAGCAGGGGTTCCCCTACGAGCAGTACTTC. It is translated as CASSEQGFPYEQYF. Full variable domain (missing parts from reference TRBV2 and TRBJ2-7): EPEVTQTPSHQVTQMGQEVILRCVPISNHLYFYWYRQILGQKVEFLVSFYNNEISEKSEIFDDQFSVERPDGSNFTLKIRSTKLEDSAMYFCASSEQGFPYEQYFGPGTRLTVT.